Shown below are 25 T cell receptor beta chains from a single sample sequenced in a study of liver allograft versus peripheral blood T cells. Study context: Transplanted-liver T cell receptor repertoires were compared with recipients' peripheral blood repertoires.

Each CDR3 protein is one row after TCRdb ran MiXCR on the reads. The top ten clones hold about 4.5% of a sample with 6,500 to 10,000 distinct CDR3 sequences, approximately 17% of them seen once. These TCRs come from a human patient who had a liver transplant. Part of the T cells may come from the graft donor.

This clonotype has only a few counts. The chain recombines TRBV9 with TRBJ2-5; TRBD2 aligns across 16 bases. The germline CDR1 and CDR2 sequences are SGDLS and YYNGEE. V lost 4 bases, J lost 4 bases, and 7 bases stayed unmatched. The CDR3 is 17 amino acids. This CDR3 reads CASSSGLAGGPGETQYF. As DNA, the CDR3 is TGTGCCAGCAGCTCGGGACTAGCGGGGGGGCCGGGAGAGACCCAGTACTTC.

This clonotype was picked up a small number of times. The J gene is TRBJ2-3, the V gene TRBV20-1, with 7 bases matching TRBD1. Germline CDR1 and CDR2: DFQATT and SNEGSKA (reference sequence). The CDR3 totals 12 residues. J lost 7 bases, V lost 6 bases, and 7 bases had no gene match. CDR3 nucleotide sequence: TGCAGTGCCGGGGTAGGGGGCCATACGCAGTATTTT. Its protein product is CSAGVGGHTQYF.

This clonotype is categorized as medium-sized (0.01 to 0.1%). The chain combines TRBV12-3 or TRBV12-4 with TRBJ1-4; tentatively, D is TRBD1 (5 bases). CDR3 length equals 16 residues. Trimming cost V 3 bases and J 0 bases, with 11 bases left between them. This CDR3 reads CASSLGLTSTNEKLFF. As DNA, the CDR3 is TGTGCCAGCAGTTTGGGACTTACTTCAACTAATGAAAAACTGTTTTTT.

This clonotype was counted a few times. This is likely an artifact of a read error, given a far larger clone one base away. V usage is TRBV6-1 and J usage is TRBJ2-4; maybe TRBD2 (6 bases). Deletions cut 3 bases from V and 0 bases from J, with 18 bases between. Germline CDR1 MNHNS, CDR2 SASEGT. The CDR3 sequence is 18 residues long. The DNA for the CDR3 is TGTGCCAGCAGTGAGCCGTCGGGACTCGGGGAAGCCAAAAACATTCAGTACTTC. This sequence encodes CASSEPSGLGEAKNIQYF.

This clonotype was picked up a small number of times. The genes are TRBV5-6 and TRBJ2-5, with 14 bases aligning to TRBD2. Germline assignment: CDR1 SGHDT and CDR2 YYEEEE. The CDR3 length is 17 residues. V dropped 4 bases and J dropped 5; count of bases not matched to a gene: 10. The CDR3: CASSPVTSGGARETQYF. For the CDR3, the DNA is TGTGCCAGCAGCCCGGTGACTAGCGGGGGGGCGCGGGAGACCCAGTACTTC.

By share of the sample, this clonotype is medium-sized. V is TRBV6-5 and J is TRBJ2-2, with D uncertain. The CDR3 is made up of 14 amino acids. Trimming pared 0 bases from V and 2 bases from J, leaving 4 bases between. Looked up from germline, CDR1 is MNHEY and CDR2 is SVGAGI. The CDR3, as DNA: TGTGCCAGCAGTTACTCCATTAACACCGGGGAGCTGTTTTTT. Its protein is CASSYSINTGELFF.

By sample share, this clonotype is medium-sized. The V and J genes are TRBV6-5 and TRBJ1-2; 7 bases align to TRBD1. J gave up 7 bases and V 0 bases, and 8 bases lay outside the gene matches. The V gene's germline CDR1 is MNHEY and CDR2 SVGAGI. There are 15 residues in the CDR3. CDR3 sequence (DNA): TGTGCCAGCAGTTACTCGGCGACAGGGTGGCGTGGCTACACCTTC. This sequence encodes CASSYSATGWRGYTF.

As concerns this clonotype: A read error may be the cause here, since a much bigger clone is one base away. The chain links TRBV20-1 to TRBJ2-2; 7 nucleotides match TRBD2. CDR3 length equals 14 residues. Per germline, CDR1 DFQATT and CDR2 SNEGSKA (reference sequence). V lost 6 bases to trimming and J lost 7 bases; unmatched junction nucleotides: 11. The CDR3 loop is CSALFRGVVGELFF. The CDR3 nucleotides are TGCAGTGCCCTCTTCCGGGGGGTGGTCGGGGAGCTGTTTTTT.

In its sample, this clonotype was seen many times. This chain links TRBV20-1 with TRBJ2-2; D ambiguous. V was clipped by 5 bases and J by 3 bases, with 13 bases between them. This CDR3 comprises 14 residues. CDR1 and CDR2 from the germline V gene are DFQATT and SNEGSKA (reference sequence). As DNA, the CDR3 is TGCAGTGCTCCTGGACCCATTTACACCGGGGAGCTGTTTTTT. Its translation is CSAPGPIYTGELFF.

The V call is TRBV20-1, the J call TRBJ1-5, with 9 bases matching TRBD1. With 5 bases clipped from V and 0 bases from J, the junction kept 14 bases outside the gene matches. Germline assignment: CDR1 DFQATT and CDR2 SNEGSKA (reference sequence). The CDR3 extends over 18 amino acids. The CDR3 bases are TGCAGTGCTTTTACCGGGACAGGGACTCTTTATAGCAATCAGCCCCAGCATTTT. Translation gives CSAFTGTGTLYSNQPQHF.

In this sample, this clonotype turned up a few times. This rearrangement joins TRBV5-4 to TRBJ1-2; D call uncertain. The V and J ends lost 1 base and 6 bases respectively, with 10 bases between them. Germline lookup yields CDR1 SGHNT and CDR2 YYREEE (reference sequence). This CDR3 has 13 residues. CDR3 bases: TGTGCCAGCAGCTTGACAGCAAAGGATGGCTACACCTTC. Translating it yields CASSLTAKDGYTF.

The V and J genes are TRBV14 and TRBJ2-1; D could derive from TRBD1 or TRBD2 (5 bases each). Germline loops: CDR1 SGHDN, CDR2 FVKESK. The germline V and J ends were trimmed by 2 bases and 6 bases, with 17 bases remaining between them. The CDR3 length is 16 residues. CDR3: CASSQRVRGPVNEQFF. DNA of the CDR3: TGTGCCAGCAGCCAAAGAGTCCGGGGACCGGTCAATGAGCAGTTCTTC.

The V gene is TRBV7-9, the J gene TRBJ2-3; D perhaps matches TRBD1 (6 bases). CDR1 and CDR2 from the germline V gene are SEHNR and FQNEAQ (reference sequence). This CDR3 region has 14 residues. The V end lost 3 bases, the J end lost 2 bases, and 9 bases lay between the germline ends. The CDR3 bases are TGTGCCAGCAGCTTTGGGGGCATCACAGATACGCAGTATTTT. It specifies CASSFGGITDTQYF. The whole variable domain, filled in from reference TRBV7-9 and TRBJ2-3, reads DTGVSQNPRHKITKRGQNVTFRCDPISEHNRLYWYRQTLGQGPEFLTYFQNEAQLEKSRLLSDRFSAERPKGSFSTLEIQRTEQGDSAMYLCASSFGGITDTQYFGPGTRLTVL.

This clonotype is medium-sized within its sample. The CDR3 bases are TGTGCCAGCAGTTGGACAGCAACTAATGAAAAACTGTTTTTT. Residues: CASSWTATNEKLFF. The V gene is TRBV27, the J gene TRBJ1-4, with D possibly TRBD1 on 6 matching bases. V gave up 4 bases and J gave up 0 bases, with 6 bases separating them. This CDR3 is built from 14 residues. CDR1 and CDR2 from the germline V gene are MNHEY and SMNVEV (reference sequence). Complete variable domain (other parts from reference TRBV27 and TRBJ1-4): EAQVTQNPRYLITVTGKKLTVTCSQNMNHEYMSWYRQDPGLGLRQIYYSMNVEVTDKGDVPEGYKVSRKEKRNFPLILESPSPNQTSLYFCASSWTATNEKLFFGSGTQLSVL.

By share, this clonotype ranks as medium-sized (0.01 to 0.1%). This rearrangement joins TRBV18 to TRBJ1-2; 7 bases agree with TRBD1. The germline V gene encodes CDR1 KGHSH and CDR2 LQKENI. The CDR3 is 14 residues long. The J segment lost 4 bases and the V segment lost 4 bases, leaving 6 bases of the junction unmatched. CDR3 loop: CASSLAGQLYGYTF. The CDR3 region has the DNA TGTGCCAGCTCACTCGCGGGACAGCTCTATGGCTACACCTTC. The full variable domain, completed using reference TRBV18 and TRBJ1-2, is NAGVMQNPRHLVRRRGQEARLRCSPMKGHSHVYWYRQLPEEGLKFMVYLQKENIIDESGMPKERFSAEFPKEGPSILRIQQVVRGDSAAYFCASSLAGQLYGYTFGSGTRLTVV.

This clonotype is medium-sized. CDR3 bases: TGTGCCAGCAGTTTTATCGGACAGGGGACCTATGGCTACACCTTC. This gives the protein CASSFIGQGTYGYTF. This chain uses TRBV28 with TRBJ1-2; TRBD1 matches at 9 bases. CDR3 length: 15 amino acids. V dropped 3 bases and J dropped 4; count of bases not matched to a gene: 6. Germline V lookup: CDR1 MDHEN, CDR2 SYDVKM.

This chain uses TRBV12-3 or TRBV12-4 with TRBJ2-1; TRBD1 might be the D (5 bases). Trimming shortened V by 6 bases and J by 7 bases, and 13 bases separated the two germline ends. The CDR3 runs to 13 residues. The CDR3 loop reads CASSRRERNEQFF. The DNA for the CDR3 is TGTGCCAGCAGCCGCAGGGAAAGGAATGAGCAGTTCTTC.

The rearrangement links TRBV7-2 to TRBJ2-5, with TRBD2 matching 8 bases. This CDR3 comprises 15 residues. Germline values: CDR1 SGHTA, CDR2 FQGNSA. The ends lost 3 bases at V and 2 bases at J; junction bases unmatched: 5. This CDR3 is CASSLGSGEQETQYF. The CDR3 coding sequence is TGTGCCAGCAGCTTGGGTAGCGGGGAGCAAGAGACCCAGTACTTC.

In regard to this clonotype: A much more abundant neighbour one base away suggests this may be a read error. The V gene is TRBV28, the J gene TRBJ1-6; no firm D call. Germline assignment: CDR1 MDHEN and CDR2 SYDVKM. The CDR3 runs to 16 residues. The chain's CDR3 is CASSLYASPGRSPLDF. The CDR3 bases are TGTGCCAGCAGTTTATATGCATCCCCCGGACGTTCACCCCTCGACTTT.

This clonotype was seen ten or more times. This rearrangement joins TRBV28 to TRBJ2-7, with 9 positions matching TRBD1. The CDR3 covers 16 residues. The trim removed 6 bases at V and 2 bases at J, leaving 11 bases unmatched. Per the germline V gene, CDR1 is MDHEN and CDR2 is SYDVKM. In DNA, the CDR3 is TGTGCCAGCAGGATGGGACAGGGAGTCCCTACCTACGAGCAGTACTTC. This codes for CASRMGQGVPTYEQYF.

The J gene is TRBJ1-6, the V gene TRBV3-1; 8 positions agree with TRBD1. CDR3 length equals 14 residues. From germline, CDR1 is LGHDT and CDR2 YNNKEL (reference sequence). V dropped 2 bases and J dropped 9; count of bases not matched to a gene: 3. CDR3 in amino acids: CASSQQGAGSPLHF. The CDR3 bases are TGTGCCAGCAGCCAACAGGGGGCTGGTTCACCCCTCCACTTT.

This clonotype ranks as medium-sized. J is TRBJ2-2 and V is TRBV30; D perhaps matches TRBD1 (6 bases). Trimming shortened V by 6 bases and J by 5 bases, and 19 bases separated the two germline ends. The CDR3 consists of 15 residues. Germline V gene lookup returns CDR1 GTSNPN and CDR2 SVGIG (reference sequence). The CDR3 sequence is CACTLQGRRTGELFF. CDR3 DNA sequence: TGTGCCTGTACACTACAGGGAAGGCGGACCGGGGAGCTGTTTTTT.

By proportion, this clonotype is medium-sized. The V and J genes are TRBV6-6 and TRBJ2-1; D unclear. The CDR3 runs 12 residues. Looked up from germline, CDR1 is MNHNY and CDR2 is SVGAGI (reference sequence). V was trimmed by 0 bases and J by 8 bases, leaving 5 bases between them. The chain's CDR3 is CASSYSKDEQFF. DNA of the CDR3: TGTGCCAGCAGTTACTCGAAAGATGAGCAGTTCTTC.

This clonotype was seen repeatedly, ten times or more. The rearrangement uses TRBV24-1 and TRBJ2-7; TRBD1 matches at 7 bases. Unmatched junction bases numbered 7, after V lost 3 bases and J lost 6 bases. This CDR3 has 14 amino acids. Per the germline V gene, CDR1 is KGHDR and CDR2 is SFDVKD. The chain's CDR3 is CATSDQGVLSEQYF. The DNA of the CDR3 is TGTGCCACCAGTGATCAGGGGGTGCTTAGCGAGCAGTACTTC.

By proportion, this clonotype is medium-sized. This chain joins TRBV29-1 and TRBJ1-4, with D possibly being TRBD1 (5 bases). The V gene lost 5 bases and the J gene lost 0 bases, with 7 bases spanning the gap. Germline V CDR1 and CDR2: SQVTM, ANQGSEA. The CDR3 covers 13 residues. The CDR3 DNA sequence: TGCAGCGTTCTAGGGGCAACTAATGAAAAACTGTTTTTT. This translates into CSVLGATNEKLFF.